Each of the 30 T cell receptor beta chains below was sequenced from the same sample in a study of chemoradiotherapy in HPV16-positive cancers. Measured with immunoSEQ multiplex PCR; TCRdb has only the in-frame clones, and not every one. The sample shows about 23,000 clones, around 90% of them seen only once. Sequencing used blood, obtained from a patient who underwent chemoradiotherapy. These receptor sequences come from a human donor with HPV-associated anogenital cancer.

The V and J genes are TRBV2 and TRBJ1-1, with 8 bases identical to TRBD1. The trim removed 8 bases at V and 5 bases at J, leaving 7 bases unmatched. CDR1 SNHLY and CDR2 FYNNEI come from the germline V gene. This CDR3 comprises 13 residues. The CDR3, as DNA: TGTGCCAGCTCCACAGGGGGAGCGACTGAAGCTTTCTTT. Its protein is CASSTGGATEAFF.

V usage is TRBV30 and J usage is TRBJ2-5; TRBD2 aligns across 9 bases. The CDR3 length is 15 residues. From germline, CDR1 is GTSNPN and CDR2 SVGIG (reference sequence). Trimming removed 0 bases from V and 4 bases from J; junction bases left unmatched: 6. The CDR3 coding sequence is TGTGCCTGGAGTGTGGGCGGGGGGGCTGCAGAGACCCAGTACTTC. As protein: CAWSVGGGAAETQYF. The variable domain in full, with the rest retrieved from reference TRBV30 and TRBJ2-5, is SQTIHQWPATLVQPVGSPLSLECTVEGTSNPNLYWYRQAAGRGLQLLFYSVGIGQISSEVPQNLSASRPQDRQFILSSKKLLLSDSGFYLCAWSVGGGAAETQYFGPGTRLLVL.

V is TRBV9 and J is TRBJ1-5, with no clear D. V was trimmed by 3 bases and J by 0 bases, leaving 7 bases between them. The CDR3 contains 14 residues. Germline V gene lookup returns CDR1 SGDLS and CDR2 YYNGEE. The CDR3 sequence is CASSAGGSNQPQHF. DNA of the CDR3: TGTGCCAGCAGCGCTGGAGGTAGCAATCAGCCCCAGCATTTT.

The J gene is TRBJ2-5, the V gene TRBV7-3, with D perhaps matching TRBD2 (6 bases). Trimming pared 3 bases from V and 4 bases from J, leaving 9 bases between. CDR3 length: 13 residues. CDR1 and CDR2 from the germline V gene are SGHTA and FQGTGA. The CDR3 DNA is TGTGCCAGCAGCTTCGGAGGGCGAGAGACCCAGTACTTC. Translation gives CASSFGGRETQYF. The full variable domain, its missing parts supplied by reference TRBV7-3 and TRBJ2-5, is GAGVSQTPSNKVTEKGKYVELRCDPISGHTALYWYRQSLGQGPEFLIYFQGTGAADDSGLPNDRFFAVRPEGSVSTLKIQRTERGDSAVYLCASSFGGRETQYFGPGTRLLVL.

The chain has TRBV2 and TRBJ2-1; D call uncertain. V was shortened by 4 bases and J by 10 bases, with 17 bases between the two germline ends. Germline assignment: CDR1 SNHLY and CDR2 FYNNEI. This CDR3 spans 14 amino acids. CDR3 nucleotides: TGTGCCAGCAGTGTACGTGCGTGGGGTGAGGAGCAGTTCTTC. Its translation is CASSVRAWGEEQFF.

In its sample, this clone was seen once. This CDR3 is CASSLKRGGGETQYF. Written as DNA, the CDR3 is TGTGCCAGCAGCTTAAAGCGGGGGGGCGGGGAGACCCAGTACTTC. The chain carries TRBV7-9 and TRBJ2-5; 10 nucleotides agree with TRBD2. Trimming took 2 bases from V and 5 from J; bases not matched to a gene: 5. The CDR3 extends over 15 amino acids. The germline CDR1 and CDR2 sequences are SEHNR and FQNEAQ (reference sequence).

CDR3 in DNA: TGTGCCAGCAGCTTTCAAGGGGGCCGGGGCGGGGAGCTGTTTTTT. Translation gives CASSFQGGRGGELFF. The V call is TRBV7-9, the J call TRBJ2-2, with 7 bases aligning to TRBD1. Germline V gene sequence: CDR1 SEHNR, CDR2 FQNEAQ (reference sequence). After removal of 3 bases from V and 7 bases from J, the junction contained 8 bases not matched to a gene. This CDR3 contains 15 residues.

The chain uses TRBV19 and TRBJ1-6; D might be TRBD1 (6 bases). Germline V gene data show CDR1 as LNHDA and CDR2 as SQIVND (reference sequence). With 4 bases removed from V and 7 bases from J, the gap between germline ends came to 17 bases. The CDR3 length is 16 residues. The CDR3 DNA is TGTGCCAGTAGTACCCCAAGGGGGGGTTCGAATTCACCCCTCCACTTT. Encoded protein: CASSTPRGGSNSPLHF. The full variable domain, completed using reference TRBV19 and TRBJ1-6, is DGGITQSPKYLFRKEGQNVTLSCEQNLNHDAMYWYRQDPGQGLRLIYYSQIVNDFQKGDIAEGYSVSREKKESFPLTVTSAQKNPTAFYLCASSTPRGGSNSPLHFGNGTRLTVT.

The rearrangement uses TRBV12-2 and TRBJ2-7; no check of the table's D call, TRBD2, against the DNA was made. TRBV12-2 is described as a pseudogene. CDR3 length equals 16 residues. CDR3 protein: CASRSSSGDRPYEQYV. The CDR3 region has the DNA TGTGCAAGTCGCTCCAGTTCGGGGGACCGCCCCTACGAGCAGTACGTC.

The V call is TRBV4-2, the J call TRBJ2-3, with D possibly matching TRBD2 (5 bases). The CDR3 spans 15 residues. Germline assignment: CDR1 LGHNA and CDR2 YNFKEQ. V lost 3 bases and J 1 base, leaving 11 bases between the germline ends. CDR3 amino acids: CASSQQVGGTDTQYF. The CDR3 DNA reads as TGTGCCAGCAGCCAGCAGGTCGGGGGCACAGATACGCAGTATTTT.

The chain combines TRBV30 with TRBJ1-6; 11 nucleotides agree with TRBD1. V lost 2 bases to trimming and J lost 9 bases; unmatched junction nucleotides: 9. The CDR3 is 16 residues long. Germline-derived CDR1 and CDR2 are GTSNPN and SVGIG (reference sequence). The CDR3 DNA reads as TGTGCCTGGAGTTCTCCAGGGACAGGGGGAGGTTCACCCCTCCACTTT. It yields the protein CAWSSPGTGGGSPLHF.

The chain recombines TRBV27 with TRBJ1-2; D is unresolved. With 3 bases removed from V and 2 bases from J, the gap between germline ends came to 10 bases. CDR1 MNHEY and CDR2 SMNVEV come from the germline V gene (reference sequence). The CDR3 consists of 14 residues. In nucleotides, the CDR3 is TGTGCCAGCAGTTTTGGGCATGGGAACTATGGCTACACCTTC. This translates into CASSFGHGNYGYTF.

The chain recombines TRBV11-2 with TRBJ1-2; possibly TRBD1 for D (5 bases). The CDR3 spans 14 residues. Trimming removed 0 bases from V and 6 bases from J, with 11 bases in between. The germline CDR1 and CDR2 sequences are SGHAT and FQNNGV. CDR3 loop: CASSLERQGDGYTF. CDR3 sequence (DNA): TGTGCCAGCAGCTTAGAACGGCAGGGTGATGGCTACACCTTC.

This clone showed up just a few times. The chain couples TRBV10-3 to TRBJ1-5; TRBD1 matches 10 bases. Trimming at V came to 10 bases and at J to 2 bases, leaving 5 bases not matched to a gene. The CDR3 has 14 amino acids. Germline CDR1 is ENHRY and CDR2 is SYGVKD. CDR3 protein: CATWDRGGNQPQHF. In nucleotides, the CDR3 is TGTGCCACCTGGGACAGGGGAGGCAATCAGCCCCAGCATTTT.

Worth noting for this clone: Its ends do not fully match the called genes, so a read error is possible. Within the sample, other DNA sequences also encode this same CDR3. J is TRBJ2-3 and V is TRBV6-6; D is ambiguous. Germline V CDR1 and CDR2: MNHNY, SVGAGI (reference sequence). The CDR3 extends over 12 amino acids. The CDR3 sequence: CASSYSSDTQYF. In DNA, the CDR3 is TGTGCCAGTAGTTACTCCTCTGATACGCAGTATTTT.

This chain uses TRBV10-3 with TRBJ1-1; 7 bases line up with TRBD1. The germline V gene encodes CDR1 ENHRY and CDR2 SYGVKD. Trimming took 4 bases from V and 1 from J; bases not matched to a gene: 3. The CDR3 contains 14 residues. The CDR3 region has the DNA TGTGCCATCAGTGCCGGGACAGCGAACACTGAAGCTTTCTTT. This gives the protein CAISAGTANTEAFF.

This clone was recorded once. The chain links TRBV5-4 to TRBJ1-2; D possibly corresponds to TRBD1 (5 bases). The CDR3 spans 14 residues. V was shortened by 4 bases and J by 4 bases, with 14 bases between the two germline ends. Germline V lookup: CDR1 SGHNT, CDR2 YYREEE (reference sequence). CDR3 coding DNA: TGTGCCAGCAGCCCCCCCGGGGGGAGCTATGGCTACACCTTC. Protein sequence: CASSPPGGSYGYTF.

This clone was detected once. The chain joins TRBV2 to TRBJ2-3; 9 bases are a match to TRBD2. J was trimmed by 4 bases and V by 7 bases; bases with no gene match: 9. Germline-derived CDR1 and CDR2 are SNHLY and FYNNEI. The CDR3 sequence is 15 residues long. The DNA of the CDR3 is TGTGCCAGCACCTTTGGCGGGGGGGCCGCAGATACGCAGTATTTT. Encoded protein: CASTFGGGAADTQYF.

The CDR3 protein is CAIMAGDVVGGTQYF. The CDR3, as DNA: TGTGCCATCATGGCAGGGGACGTTGTGGGGGGTACGCAGTATTTT. The V and J genes are TRBV10-3 and TRBJ2-3; D may be TRBD1 or TRBD2 (6 bases each). Per the germline V gene, CDR1 is ENHRY and CDR2 is SYGVKD. Trimming left V 7 bases short and J 8 bases short, with 22 bases between. This CDR3 has 15 residues.

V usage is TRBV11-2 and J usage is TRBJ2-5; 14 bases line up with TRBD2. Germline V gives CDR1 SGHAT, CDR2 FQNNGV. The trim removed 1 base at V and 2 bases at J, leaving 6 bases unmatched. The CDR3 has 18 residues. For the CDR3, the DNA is TGTGCCAGCAGCTTAGGGACCCGACTAGCGGGGGGGCAAGAGACCCAGTACTTC. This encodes CASSLGTRLAGGQETQYF.

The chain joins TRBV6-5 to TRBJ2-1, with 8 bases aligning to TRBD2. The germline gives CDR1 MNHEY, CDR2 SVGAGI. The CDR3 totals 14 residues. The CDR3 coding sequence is TGTGCGTCGGGAGGGAGGACCTCCTACAATGAGCAGTTCTTC. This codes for CASGGRTSYNEQFF.

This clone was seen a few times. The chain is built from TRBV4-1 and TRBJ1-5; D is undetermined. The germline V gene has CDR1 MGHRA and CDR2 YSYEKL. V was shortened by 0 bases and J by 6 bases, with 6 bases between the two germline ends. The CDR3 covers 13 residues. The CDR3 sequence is CASSQDVRQPQHF. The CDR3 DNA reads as TGCGCCAGCAGCCAAGATGTTCGTCAGCCCCAGCATTTT.

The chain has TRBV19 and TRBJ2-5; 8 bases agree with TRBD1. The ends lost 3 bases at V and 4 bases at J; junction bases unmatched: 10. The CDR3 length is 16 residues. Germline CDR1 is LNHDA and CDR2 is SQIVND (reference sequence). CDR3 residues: CASSISKSGQGETQYF. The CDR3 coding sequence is TGTGCCAGTAGTATTTCCAAATCCGGACAGGGAGAGACCCAGTACTTC.

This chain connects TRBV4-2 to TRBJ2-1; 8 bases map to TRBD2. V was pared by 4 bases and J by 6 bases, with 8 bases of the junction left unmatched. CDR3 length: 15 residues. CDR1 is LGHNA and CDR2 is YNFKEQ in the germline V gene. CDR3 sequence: CASSPLGGAGNEQFF. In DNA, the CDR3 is TGTGCCAGCAGCCCCCTCGGGGGGGCTGGCAATGAGCAGTTCTTC.

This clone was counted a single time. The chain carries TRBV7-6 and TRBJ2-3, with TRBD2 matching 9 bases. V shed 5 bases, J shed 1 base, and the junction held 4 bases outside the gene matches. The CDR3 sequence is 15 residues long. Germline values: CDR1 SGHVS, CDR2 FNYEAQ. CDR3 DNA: TGTGCCAGCAGCCGTAGCGGGGGAGGCACAGATACGCAGTATTTT. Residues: CASSRSGGGTDTQYF. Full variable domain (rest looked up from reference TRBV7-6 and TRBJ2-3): GAGVSQSPRYKVTKRGQDVALRCDPISGHVSLYWYRQALGQGPEFLTYFNYEAQQDKSGLPNDRFSAERPEGSISTLTIQRTEQRDSAMYRCASSRSGGGTDTQYFGPGTRLTVL.

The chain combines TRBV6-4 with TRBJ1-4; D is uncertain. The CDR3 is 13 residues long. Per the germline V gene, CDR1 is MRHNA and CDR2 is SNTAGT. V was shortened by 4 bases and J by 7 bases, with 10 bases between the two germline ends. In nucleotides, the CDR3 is TGTGCCAGCAGTGTCAACATAGGTGAAAAACTGTTTTTT. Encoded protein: CASSVNIGEKLFF.

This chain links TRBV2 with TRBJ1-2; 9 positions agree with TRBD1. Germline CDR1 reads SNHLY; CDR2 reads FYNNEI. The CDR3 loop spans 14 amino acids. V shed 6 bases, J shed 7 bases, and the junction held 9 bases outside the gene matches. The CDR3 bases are TGTGCCAGCAGGGCCGGACAGGGGTCGGGTGGCTACACCTTC. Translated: CASRAGQGSGGYTF.

The CDR3, as DNA: TGCAGCGTGGGGACAGATCAAGCTTTCTTT. Translating gives CSVGTDQAFF. The J gene is TRBJ1-1, the V gene TRBV29-1, with 7 bases fitting TRBD1. Germline lookup yields CDR1 SQVTM and CDR2 ANQGSEA. Losses at the gene ends were 6 bases for V and 9 bases for J; bases not matched to a gene: 4. The CDR3 is 10 amino acids. Full variable domain (outside the CDR3, taken from reference TRBV29-1 and TRBJ1-1): SAVISQKPSRDICQRGTSLTIQCQVDSQVTMMFWYRQQPGQSLTLIATANQGSEATYESGFVIDKFPISRPNLTFSTLTVSNMSPEDSSIYLCSVGTDQAFFGQGTRLTVV.

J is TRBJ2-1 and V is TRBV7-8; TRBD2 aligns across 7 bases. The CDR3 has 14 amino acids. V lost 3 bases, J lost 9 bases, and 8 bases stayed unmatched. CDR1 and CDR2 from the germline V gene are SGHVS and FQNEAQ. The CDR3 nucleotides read TGTGCCAGCAGCTTCGGGAGGTTTAGAACTGAGCAGTTCTTC. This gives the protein CASSFGRFRTEQFF.

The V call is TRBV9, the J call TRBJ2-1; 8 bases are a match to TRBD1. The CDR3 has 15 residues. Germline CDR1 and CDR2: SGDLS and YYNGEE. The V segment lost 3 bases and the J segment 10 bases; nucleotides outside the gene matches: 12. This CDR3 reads CASSASGTGGWEQFF. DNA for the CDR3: TGTGCCAGCAGCGCCTCCGGGACAGGAGGTTGGGAGCAGTTCTTC.